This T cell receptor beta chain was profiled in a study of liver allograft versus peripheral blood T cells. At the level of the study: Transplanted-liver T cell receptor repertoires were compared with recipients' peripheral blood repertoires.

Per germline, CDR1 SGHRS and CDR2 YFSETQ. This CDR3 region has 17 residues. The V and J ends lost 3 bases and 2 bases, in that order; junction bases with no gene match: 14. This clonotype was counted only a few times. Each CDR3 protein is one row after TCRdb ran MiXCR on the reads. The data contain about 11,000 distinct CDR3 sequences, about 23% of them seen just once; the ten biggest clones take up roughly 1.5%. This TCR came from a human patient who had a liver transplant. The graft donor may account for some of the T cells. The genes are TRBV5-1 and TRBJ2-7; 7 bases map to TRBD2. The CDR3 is CASSSWEGLTLTYEQYF. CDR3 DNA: TGCGCCAGCAGCTCCTGGGAGGGCCTTACCCTCACCTACGAGCAGTACTTC.